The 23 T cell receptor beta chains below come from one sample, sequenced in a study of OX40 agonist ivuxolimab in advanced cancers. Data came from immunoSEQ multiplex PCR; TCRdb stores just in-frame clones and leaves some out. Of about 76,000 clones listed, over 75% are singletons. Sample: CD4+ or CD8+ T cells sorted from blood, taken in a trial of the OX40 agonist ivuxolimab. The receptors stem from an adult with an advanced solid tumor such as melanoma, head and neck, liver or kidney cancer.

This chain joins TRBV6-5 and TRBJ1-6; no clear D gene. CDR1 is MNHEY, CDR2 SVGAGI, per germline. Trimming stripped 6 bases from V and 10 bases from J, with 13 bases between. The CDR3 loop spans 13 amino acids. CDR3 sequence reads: CASSLLGRSPLHF. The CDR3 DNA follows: TGTGCCAGCAGCCTTTTAGGGCGGTCACCCCTCCACTTT.

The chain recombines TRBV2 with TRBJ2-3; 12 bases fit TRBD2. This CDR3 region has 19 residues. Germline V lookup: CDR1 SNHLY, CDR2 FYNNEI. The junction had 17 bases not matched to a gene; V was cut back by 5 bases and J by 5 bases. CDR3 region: CASSFTENLAGGQGDTQYF. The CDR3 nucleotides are TGTGCCAGCAGTTTTACAGAGAATCTAGCGGGAGGGCAGGGAGATACGCAGTATTTT. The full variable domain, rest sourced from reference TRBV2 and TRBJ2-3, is EPEVTQTPSHQVTQMGQEVILRCVPISNHLYFYWYRQILGQKVEFLVSFYNNEISEKSEIFDDQFSVERPDGSNFTLKIRSTKLEDSAMYFCASSFTENLAGGQGDTQYFGPGTRLTVL.

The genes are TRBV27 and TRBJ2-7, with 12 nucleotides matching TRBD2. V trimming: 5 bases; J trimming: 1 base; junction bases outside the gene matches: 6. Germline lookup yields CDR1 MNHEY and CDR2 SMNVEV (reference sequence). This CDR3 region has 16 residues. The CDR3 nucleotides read TGTGCCAGCAGTCCCGGGACTAGCGGGCTTTCCTACGAGCAGTACTTC. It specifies CASSPGTSGLSYEQYF.

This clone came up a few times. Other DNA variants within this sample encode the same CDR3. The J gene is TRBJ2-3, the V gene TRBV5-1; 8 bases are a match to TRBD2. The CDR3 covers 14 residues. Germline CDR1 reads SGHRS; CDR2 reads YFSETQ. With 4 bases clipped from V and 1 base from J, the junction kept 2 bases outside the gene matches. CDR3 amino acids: CASSLLAGTDTQYF. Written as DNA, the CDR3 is TGCGCCAGCAGCCTACTAGCGGGCACAGATACGCAGTATTTT.

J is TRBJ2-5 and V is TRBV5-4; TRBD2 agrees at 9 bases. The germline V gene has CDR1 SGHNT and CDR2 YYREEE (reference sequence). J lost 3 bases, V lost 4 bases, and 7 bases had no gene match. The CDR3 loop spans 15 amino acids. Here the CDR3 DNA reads TGTGCCAGCAGCCGAGGACTAGCGCAAGAAGAGACCCAGTACTTC. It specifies CASSRGLAQEETQYF.

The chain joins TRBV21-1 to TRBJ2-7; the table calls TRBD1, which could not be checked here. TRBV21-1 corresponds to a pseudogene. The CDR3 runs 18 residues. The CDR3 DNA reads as TGTGCCAGCAGCAAAGCCTTAGGCCGACCCGGACAGGGTAACGAGCAGTACTTC. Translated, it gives CASSKALGRPGQGNEQYF.

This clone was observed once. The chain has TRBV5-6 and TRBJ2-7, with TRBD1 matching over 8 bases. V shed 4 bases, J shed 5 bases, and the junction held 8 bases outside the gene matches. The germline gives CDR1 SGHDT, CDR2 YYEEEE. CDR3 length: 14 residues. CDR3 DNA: TGTGCCAGCAGCACCCGACAGGGGTTCAACGAGCAGTACTTC. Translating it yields CASSTRQGFNEQYF.

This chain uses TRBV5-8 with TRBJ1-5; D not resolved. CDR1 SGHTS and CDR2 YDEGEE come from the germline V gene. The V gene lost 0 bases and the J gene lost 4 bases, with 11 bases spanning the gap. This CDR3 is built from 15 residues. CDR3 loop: CASSLETRSNQPQHF. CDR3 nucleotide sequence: TGTGCCAGCAGCTTGGAAACTCGGAGTAATCAGCCCCAGCATTTT.

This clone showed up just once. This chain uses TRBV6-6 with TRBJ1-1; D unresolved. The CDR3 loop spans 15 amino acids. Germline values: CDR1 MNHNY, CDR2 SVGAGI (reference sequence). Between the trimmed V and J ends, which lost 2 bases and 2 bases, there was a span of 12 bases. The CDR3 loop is CASSYVAGINTEAFF. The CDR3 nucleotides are TGTGCCAGCAGTTACGTAGCGGGGATAAACACTGAAGCTTTCTTT.

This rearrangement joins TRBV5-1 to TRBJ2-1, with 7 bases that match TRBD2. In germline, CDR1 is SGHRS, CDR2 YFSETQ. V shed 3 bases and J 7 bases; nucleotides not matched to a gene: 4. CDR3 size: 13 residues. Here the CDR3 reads CASSWSAGNEQFF. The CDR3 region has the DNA TGCGCCAGCAGCTGGTCAGCGGGAAATGAGCAGTTCTTC.

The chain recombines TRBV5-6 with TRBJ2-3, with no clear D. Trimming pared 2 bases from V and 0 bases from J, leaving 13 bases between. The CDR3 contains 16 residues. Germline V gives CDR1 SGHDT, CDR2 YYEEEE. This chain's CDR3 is CASSLNSLTSTDTQYF. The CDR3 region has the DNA TGTGCCAGCAGCTTAAACTCACTCACTAGCACAGATACGCAGTATTTT.

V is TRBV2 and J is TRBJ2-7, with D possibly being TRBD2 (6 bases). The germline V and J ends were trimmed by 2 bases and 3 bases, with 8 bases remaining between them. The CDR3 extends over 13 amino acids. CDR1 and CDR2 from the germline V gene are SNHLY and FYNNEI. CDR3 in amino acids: CASSEPGVYEQYF. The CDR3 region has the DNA TGTGCCAGCAGTGAACCGGGGGTCTACGAGCAGTACTTC.

This CDR3 is CASSQRAGGGGGELFF. Here the CDR3 DNA reads TGTGCCAGCAGTCAACGAGCGGGAGGAGGAGGCGGGGAGCTGTTTTTT. The V and J genes are TRBV2 and TRBJ2-2; 9 positions agree with TRBD2. Trimming took 5 bases from V and 7 from J; bases not matched to a gene: 11. CDR1 is SNHLY, CDR2 FYNNEI, per germline. The CDR3 is 16 amino acids. The full variable domain, completed using reference TRBV2 and TRBJ2-2, is EPEVTQTPSHQVTQMGQEVILRCVPISNHLYFYWYRQILGQKVEFLVSFYNNEISEKSEIFDDQFSVERPDGSNFTLKIRSTKLEDSAMYFCASSQRAGGGGGELFFGEGSRLTVL.

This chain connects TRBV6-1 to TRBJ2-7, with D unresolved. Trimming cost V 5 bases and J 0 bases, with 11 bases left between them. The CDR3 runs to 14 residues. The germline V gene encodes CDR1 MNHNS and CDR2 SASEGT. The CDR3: CASSSTQSSYEQYF. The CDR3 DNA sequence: TGTGCCAGCAGTTCGACTCAGAGCTCCTACGAGCAGTACTTC.

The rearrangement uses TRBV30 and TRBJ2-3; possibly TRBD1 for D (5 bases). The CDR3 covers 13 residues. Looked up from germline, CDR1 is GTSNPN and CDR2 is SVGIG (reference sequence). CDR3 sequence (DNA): TGTGCTTCCTGGGGCCCTGGGGCAGATACGCAGTATTTT. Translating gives CASWGPGADTQYF.

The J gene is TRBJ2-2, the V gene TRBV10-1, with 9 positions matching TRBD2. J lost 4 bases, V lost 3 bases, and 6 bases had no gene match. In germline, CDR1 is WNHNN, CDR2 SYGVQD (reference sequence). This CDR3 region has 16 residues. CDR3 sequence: CASSDLAGAGTGELFF. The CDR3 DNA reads TGCGCCAGCAGTGATTTAGCGGGAGCGGGCACCGGGGAGCTGTTTTTT.

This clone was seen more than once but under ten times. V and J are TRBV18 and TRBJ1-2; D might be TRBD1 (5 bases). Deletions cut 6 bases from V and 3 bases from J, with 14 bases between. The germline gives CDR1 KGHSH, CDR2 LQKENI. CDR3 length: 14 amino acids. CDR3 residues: CASSLSRQYYGYTF. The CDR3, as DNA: TGTGCCAGCTCCCTGAGTCGACAGTACTATGGCTACACCTTC.

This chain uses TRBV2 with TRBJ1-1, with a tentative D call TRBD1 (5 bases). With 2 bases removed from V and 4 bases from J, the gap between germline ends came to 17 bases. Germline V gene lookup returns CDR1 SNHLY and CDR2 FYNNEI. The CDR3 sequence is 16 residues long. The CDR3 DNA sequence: TGTGCCAGCAGTGAACAGGCAGGGAAGGGATCCACTGAAGCTTTCTTT. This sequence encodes CASSEQAGKGSTEAFF.

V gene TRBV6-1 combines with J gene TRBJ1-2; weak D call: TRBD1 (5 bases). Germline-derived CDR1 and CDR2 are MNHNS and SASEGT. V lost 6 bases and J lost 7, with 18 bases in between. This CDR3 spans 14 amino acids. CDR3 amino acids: CASRGGRGASGYTF. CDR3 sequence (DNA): TGTGCCAGCAGGGGGGGTCGAGGGGCATCTGGCTACACCTTC.

The CDR3 protein is CASSLAGRGNTEAFF. CDR3 DNA: TGTGCCAGCAGCTTAGCTGGTCGGGGGAACACTGAAGCTTTCTTT. The chain joins TRBV7-9 to TRBJ1-1; D unresolved. Trimming removed 0 bases from V and 1 base from J, with 9 bases in between. CDR1 is SEHNR, CDR2 FQNEAQ, per germline (reference sequence). CDR3 length: 15 residues.

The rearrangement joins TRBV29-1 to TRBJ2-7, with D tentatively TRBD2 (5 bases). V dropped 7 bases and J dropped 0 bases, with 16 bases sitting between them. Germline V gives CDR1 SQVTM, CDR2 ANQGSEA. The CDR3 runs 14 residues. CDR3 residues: CSALTRGASYEQYF. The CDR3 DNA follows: TGCAGCGCTCTGACACGGGGAGCCTCCTACGAGCAGTACTTC.

The CDR3 region is CASSLLTGGSEAFF. CDR3 bases: TGTGCCAGTTCCCTATTGACAGGGGGCTCCGAAGCTTTCTTT. The V and J genes are TRBV19 and TRBJ1-1; TRBD1 matches at 10 bases. The CDR3 consists of 14 residues. V dropped 8 bases and J dropped 8; count of bases not matched to a gene: 11. Germline loops: CDR1 LNHDA, CDR2 SQIVND (reference sequence).

CDR3 in DNA: TGTGCCAGCAGTCAAAAGCGGGGGATATACGAGCAGTACTTC. It yields the protein CASSQKRGIYEQYF. The gene calls are TRBV11-2 and TRBJ2-7; 8 bases agree with TRBD2. CDR3 length: 14 residues. CDR1 SGHAT and CDR2 FQNNGV come from the germline V gene. Trimming took 6 bases from V and 4 from J; bases not matched to a gene: 8.